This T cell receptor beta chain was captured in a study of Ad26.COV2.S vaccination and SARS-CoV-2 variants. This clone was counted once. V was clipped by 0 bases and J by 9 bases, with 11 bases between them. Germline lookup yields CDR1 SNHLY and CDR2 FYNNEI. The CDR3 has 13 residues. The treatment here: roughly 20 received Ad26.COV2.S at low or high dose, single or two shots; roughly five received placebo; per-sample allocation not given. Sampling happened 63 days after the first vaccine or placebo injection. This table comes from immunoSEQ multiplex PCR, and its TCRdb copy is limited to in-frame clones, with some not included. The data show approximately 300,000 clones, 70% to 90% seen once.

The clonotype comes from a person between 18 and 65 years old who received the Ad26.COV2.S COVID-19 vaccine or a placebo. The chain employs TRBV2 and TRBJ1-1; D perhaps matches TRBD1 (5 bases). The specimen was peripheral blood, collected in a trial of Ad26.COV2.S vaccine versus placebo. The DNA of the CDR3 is TGTGCCAGCAGTGAAGCCGGGACCGGGCAAGCTTTCTTT. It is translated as CASSEAGTGQAFF. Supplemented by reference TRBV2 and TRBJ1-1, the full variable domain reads EPEVTQTPSHQVTQMGQEVILRCVPISNHLYFYWYRQILGQKVEFLVSFYNNEISEKSEIFDDQFSVERPDGSNFTLKIRSTKLEDSAMYFCASSEAGTGQAFFGQGTRLTVV.